This TCR beta chain was profiled in a study of blood T cell repertoires in COVID-19. This CDR3 is 16 amino acids long. V lost 0 bases to trimming and J lost 5 bases; unmatched junction nucleotides: 7. Germline values: CDR1 MGHRA, CDR2 YSYEKL. Sequenced by immunoSEQ multiplex PCR; TCRdb stores in-frame clones only, minus some. The sample carries approximately 270,000 clones, over 75% recorded once. The clonotype originates from a woman aged 45 to 65 who had recovered from COVID-19. The chain combines TRBV4-1 with TRBJ2-1; 7 bases agree with TRBD2. Sequences were obtained from PBMCs or T cells enriched from blood (not recorded which). The CDR3 sequence: CASSQDQASGNNEQFF. The CDR3, as DNA: TGCGCCAGCAGCCAAGATCAGGCTAGCGGAAACAATGAGCAGTTCTTC.